This T cell receptor beta chain appears in the sequencing data of a study of tumor and adjacent non-tumor tissue in lung cancer. In its sample, this clonotype was seen once. The junction differs from germline at one of its ends, possibly a read error. The CDR3 is 13 amino acids. Germline V CDR1 and CDR2: SGHAT, FQNNGV. Three rounds of nested PCR, following a modified ARM-PCR protocol, produced the TCRbeta library. TCRdb redid the calling of the multiplex PCR reads with MiXCR, one entry per CDR3 protein. The repertoire has about 85,000 distinct CDR3 sequences, around 57% of them found once; the top ten carry 15%. The template was RNA from unsorted bulk tissue.

This sequence originates from a man in his 70s with non-small cell lung cancer. The chain couples TRBV11-2 to TRBJ2-3; either TRBD1 or TRBD2 may fit D (5 bases each). Material for sequencing was lung tumor tissue. Here the CDR3 DNA reads TGTGCCAGCAGCTCGGGACCCATAGATATGCAGTATTTT. It codes for CASSSGPIDMQYF.